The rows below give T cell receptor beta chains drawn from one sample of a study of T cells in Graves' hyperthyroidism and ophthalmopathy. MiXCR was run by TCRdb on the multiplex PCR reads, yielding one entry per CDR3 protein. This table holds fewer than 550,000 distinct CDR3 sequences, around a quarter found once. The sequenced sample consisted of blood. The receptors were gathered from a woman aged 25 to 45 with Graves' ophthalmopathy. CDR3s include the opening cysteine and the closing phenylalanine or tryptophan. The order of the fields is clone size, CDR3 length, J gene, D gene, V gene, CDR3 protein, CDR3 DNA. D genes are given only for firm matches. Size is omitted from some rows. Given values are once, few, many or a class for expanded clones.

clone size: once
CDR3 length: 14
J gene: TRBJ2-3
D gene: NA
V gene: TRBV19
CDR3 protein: CASSFSNRADTQYF
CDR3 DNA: TGTGCCAGTAGTTTCTCTAACAGGGCGGATACGCAGTATTTT

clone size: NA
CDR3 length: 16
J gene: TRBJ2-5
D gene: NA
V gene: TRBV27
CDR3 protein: CASSSPGSRTKETQYF
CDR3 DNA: TGTGCCAGCAGTTCCCCAGGCTCGAGGACTAAGGAGACCCAGTACTTC

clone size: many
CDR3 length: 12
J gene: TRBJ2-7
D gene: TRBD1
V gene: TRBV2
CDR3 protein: CASGGDRVEQYF
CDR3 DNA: TGTGCCAGCGGGGGTGACAGGGTCGAGCAGTACTTC

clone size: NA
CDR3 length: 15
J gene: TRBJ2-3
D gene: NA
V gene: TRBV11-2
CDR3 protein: CASSPTRQITDTQYF
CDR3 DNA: TGTGCCAGCAGCCCGACCCGACAGATCACAGATACGCAGTATTTT

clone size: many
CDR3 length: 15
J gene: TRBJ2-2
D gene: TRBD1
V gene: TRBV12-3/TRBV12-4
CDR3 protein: CASRGQGGNTGELFF
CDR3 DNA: TGTGCCAGCAGGGGACAGGGAGGGAACACCGGGGAGCTGTTTTTT

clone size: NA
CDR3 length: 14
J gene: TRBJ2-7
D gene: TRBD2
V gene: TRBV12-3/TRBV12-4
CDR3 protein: CASSRLAGQGEQYF
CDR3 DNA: TGTGCCAGCAGCCGACTAGCGGGACAAGGCGAGCAGTACTTC

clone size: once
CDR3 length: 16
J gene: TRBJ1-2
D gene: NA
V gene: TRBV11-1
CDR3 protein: CASSSLIGGIYYGYTF
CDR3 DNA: TGTGCCAGCAGCTCACTGATCGGGGGCATCTACTATGGCTACACCTTC

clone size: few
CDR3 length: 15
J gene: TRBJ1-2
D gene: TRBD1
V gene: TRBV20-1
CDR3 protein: CSAPPGTGGTYGYTF
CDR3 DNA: TGCAGTGCTCCCCCAGGGACAGGGGGGACCTATGGCTACACCTTC

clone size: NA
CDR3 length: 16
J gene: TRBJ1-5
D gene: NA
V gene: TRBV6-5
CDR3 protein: CASSYSRGGVEQPQHF
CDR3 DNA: TGTGCCAGCAGTTACTCAAGGGGGGGGGTAGAACAGCCCCAGCATTTT

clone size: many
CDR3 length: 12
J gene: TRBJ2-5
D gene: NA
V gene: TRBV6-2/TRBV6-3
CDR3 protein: CASTQGSETQYF
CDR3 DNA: TGTGCCAGCACCCAAGGGTCGGAGACCCAGTACTTC

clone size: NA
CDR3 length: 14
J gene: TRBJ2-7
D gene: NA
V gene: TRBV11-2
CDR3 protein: CASSLASQAYEQYF
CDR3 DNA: TGTGCCAGCAGCCTCGCATCACAAGCCTACGAGCAGTACTTC

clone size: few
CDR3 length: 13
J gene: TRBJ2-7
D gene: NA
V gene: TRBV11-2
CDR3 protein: CASSLGSGYELYF
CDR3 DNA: TGTGCCAGCAGCTTAGGATCAGGCTACGAGCTGTACTTC

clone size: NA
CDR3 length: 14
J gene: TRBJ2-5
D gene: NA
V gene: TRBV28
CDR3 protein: CASSPYRGGETQYF
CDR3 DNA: TGTGCCAGCAGTCCCTACAGGGGGGGAGAGACCCAGTACTTC

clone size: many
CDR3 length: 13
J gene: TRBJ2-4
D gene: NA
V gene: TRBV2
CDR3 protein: CASSGLLGNIQYF
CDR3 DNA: TGTGCCAGCAGTGGGCTTTTGGGGAACATTCAGTACTTC

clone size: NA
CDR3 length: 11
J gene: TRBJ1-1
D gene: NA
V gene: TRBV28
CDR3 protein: CASSFSREAFF
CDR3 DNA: TGTGCCAGCAGTTTCTCGAGGGAAGCTTTCTTT

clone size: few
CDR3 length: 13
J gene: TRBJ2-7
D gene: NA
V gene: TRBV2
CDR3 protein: CASTGPGNYEQYF
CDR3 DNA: TGTGCCAGCACAGGCCCAGGGAACTACGAGCAGTACTTC

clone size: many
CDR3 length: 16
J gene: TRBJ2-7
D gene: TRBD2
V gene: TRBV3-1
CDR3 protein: CASSPRRSGGDYEQYF
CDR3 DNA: TGTGCCAGCAGCCCGCGCAGAAGCGGGGGAGACTACGAGCAGTACTTC

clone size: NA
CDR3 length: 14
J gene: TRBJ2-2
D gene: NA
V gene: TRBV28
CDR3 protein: CASSYGARTGELFF
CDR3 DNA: TGTGCCAGCAGTTATGGGGCGCGGACCGGGGAGCTGTTTTTT

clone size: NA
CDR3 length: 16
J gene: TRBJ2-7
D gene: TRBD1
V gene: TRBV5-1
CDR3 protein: CASSLIGRGPFYEQYF
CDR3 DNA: TGCGCCAGCAGCTTGATCGGCAGGGGGCCTTTCTACGAGCAGTACTTC

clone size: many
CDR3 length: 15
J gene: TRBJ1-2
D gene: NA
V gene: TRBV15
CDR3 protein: CATSRGRGLMDGYTF
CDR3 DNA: TGTGCCACCAGCAGGGGACGGGGGCTTATGGATGGCTACACCTTC

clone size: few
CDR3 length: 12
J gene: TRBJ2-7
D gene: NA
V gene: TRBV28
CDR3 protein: CASSFGEREQYF
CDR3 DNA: TGTGCCAGCAGTTTTGGGGAGAGGGAGCAGTACTTC

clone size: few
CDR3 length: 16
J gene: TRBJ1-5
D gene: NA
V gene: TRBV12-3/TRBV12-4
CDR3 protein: CASSFSAGQGYQPKHF
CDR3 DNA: TGTGCCAGCAGTTTCTCTGCAGGGCAGGGGTATCAGCCCAAGCATTTT

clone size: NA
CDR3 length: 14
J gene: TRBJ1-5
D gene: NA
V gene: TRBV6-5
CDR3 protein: CASSYYRDNQPQHF
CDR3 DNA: TGTGCCAGCAGTTATTACAGGGACAATCAGCCCCAGCATTTT

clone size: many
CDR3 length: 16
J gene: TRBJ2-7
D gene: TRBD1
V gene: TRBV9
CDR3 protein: CASSVGITGGSYEQYF
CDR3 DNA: TGTGCCAGCAGCGTAGGGATTACAGGGGGTTCCTACGAGCAGTACTTC

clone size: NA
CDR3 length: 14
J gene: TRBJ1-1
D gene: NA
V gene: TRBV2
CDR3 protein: CASRGGWGGTEAFF
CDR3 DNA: TGTGCCAGCAGAGGAGGTTGGGGTGGCACTGAAGCTTTCTTT

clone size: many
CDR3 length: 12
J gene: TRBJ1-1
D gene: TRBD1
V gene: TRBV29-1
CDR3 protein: CSVGYRGSEAFF
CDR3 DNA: TGCAGCGTTGGCTACAGGGGTTCTGAAGCTTTCTTT

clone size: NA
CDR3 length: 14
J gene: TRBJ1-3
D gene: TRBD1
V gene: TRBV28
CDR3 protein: CANSRGISGNTIYF
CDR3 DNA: TGTGCCAACAGCAGGGGGATCTCTGGAAACACCATATATTTT

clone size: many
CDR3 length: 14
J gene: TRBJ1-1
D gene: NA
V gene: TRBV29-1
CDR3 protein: CSVEGSSGNTEAFF
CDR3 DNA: TGCAGCGTTGAAGGGTCTTCAGGGAACACTGAAGCTTTCTTT

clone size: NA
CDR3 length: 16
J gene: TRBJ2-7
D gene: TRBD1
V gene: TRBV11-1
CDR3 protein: CASSPSGTANHYEQYF
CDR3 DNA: TGTGCCAGCAGCCCCTCCGGGACAGCGAACCACTACGAGCAGTACTTC

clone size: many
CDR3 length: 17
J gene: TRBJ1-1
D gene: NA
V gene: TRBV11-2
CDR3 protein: CASSLDRTTGSNTEAFF
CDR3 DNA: TGTGCCAGCAGCTTAGACCGGACAACGGGGAGTAACACTGAAGCTTTCTTT

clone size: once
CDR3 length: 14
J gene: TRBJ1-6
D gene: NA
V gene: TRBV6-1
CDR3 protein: CASRIDSHNSPLHF
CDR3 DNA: TGTGCCAGCAGGATTGACAGCCATAATTCACCCCTCCACTTT

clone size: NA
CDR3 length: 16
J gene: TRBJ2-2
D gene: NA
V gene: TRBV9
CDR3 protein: CASSVGGRIWAGELFF
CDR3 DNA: TGTGCCAGCAGCGTAGGTGGCAGGATTTGGGCCGGTGAGCTGTTTTTT

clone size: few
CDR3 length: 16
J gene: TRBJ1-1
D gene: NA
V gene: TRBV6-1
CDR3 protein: CASSEKQLYLLTEAFF
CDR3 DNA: TGTGCCAGCAGTGAAAAACAGTTATACCTCCTCACTGAAGCTTTCTTT

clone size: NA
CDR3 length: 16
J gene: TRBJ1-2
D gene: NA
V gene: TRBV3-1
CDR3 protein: CASSHGVQENVYGYTF
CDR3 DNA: TGTGCCAGCAGCCATGGGGTTCAGGAAAACGTCTATGGCTACACCTTC

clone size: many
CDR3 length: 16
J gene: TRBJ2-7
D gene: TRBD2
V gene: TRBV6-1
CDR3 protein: CASSKGLAGAVYEQYF
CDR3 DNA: TGTGCCAGCAGTAAGGGACTAGCGGGGGCGGTCTACGAGCAGTACTTC

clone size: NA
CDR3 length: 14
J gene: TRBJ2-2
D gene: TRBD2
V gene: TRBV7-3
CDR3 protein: CASSLMRGAGELFF
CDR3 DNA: TGTGCCAGCAGCTTAATGCGGGGGGCCGGGGAGCTGTTTTTT

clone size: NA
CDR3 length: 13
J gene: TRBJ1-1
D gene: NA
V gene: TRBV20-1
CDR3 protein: CSASFWGQGEAFF
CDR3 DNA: TGCAGTGCGTCGTTCTGGGGGCAAGGTGAAGCTTTCTTT

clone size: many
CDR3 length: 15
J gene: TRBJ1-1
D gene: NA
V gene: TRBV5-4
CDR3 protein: CASSLVQGGNTEAFF
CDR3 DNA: TGTGCCAGCAGCTTGGTTCAGGGCGGGAACACTGAAGCTTTCTTT

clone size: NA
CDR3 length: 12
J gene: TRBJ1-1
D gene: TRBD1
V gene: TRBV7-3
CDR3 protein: CASSLRTGRAFF
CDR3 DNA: TGTGCCAGCAGCTTAAGGACAGGGAGAGCTTTCTTT

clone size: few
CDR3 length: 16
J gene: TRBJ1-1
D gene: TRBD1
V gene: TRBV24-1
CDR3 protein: CATRKGGQGQNTEAFF
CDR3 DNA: TGTGCCACCAGGAAGGGCGGACAGGGACAGAACACTGAAGCTTTCTTT

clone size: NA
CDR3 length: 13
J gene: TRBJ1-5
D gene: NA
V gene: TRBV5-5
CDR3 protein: CASSPAPGMPQHF
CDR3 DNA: TGTGCCAGCAGCCCGGCCCCCGGGATGCCCCAGCATTTT